These 31 T cell receptor beta chains originate from one sample sequenced in a study of CD8 T cells in Susac syndrome. RNA was extracted with the RNeasy kit, and a quantity of 0.5 to 1 ug was reverse transcribed using random hexamers. Using its own MiXCR run on the immunoSEQ multiplex PCR reads, TCRdb lists one record per CDR3 protein. The data contain around 71,000 distinct CDR3 sequences, under 96% of them seen just once; the ten biggest clones take up 0.095% to 0.13%. Sequenced material: CD4+ T cells from PBMCs. These receptors were taken from a human donor with multiple sclerosis.

V usage is TRBV10-3 and J usage is TRBJ1-3; possible D gene TRBD1, 5 bases. Deletions cut 4 bases from V and 5 bases from J, with 12 bases between. The CDR3 has 14 amino acids. Germline V gives CDR1 ENHRY, CDR2 SYGVKD. The CDR3 sequence: CAISAEGPRNTIYF. CDR3 nucleotide sequence: TGTGCCATCAGTGCGGAGGGACCTCGAAACACCATATATTTT.

The chain combines TRBV11-2 with TRBJ2-7; maybe TRBD1 (6 bases). Germline values: CDR1 SGHAT, CDR2 FQNNGV. Trimming removed 6 bases from V and 0 bases from J, with 9 bases in between. CDR3 length: 13 amino acids. The CDR3 DNA reads as TGTGCCAGCAGGACAGGATACTCCTACGAGCAGTACTTC. Translating it yields CASRTGYSYEQYF.

This chain links TRBV30 with TRBJ1-1; D call uncertain. Per the germline V gene, CDR1 is GTSNPN and CDR2 is SVGIG (reference sequence). This CDR3 has 13 amino acids. The V end was cut by 0 bases, the J end by 1 base, with 6 bases between. The CDR3 nucleotides read TGTGCCTGGAGTGTACGAGGGAACACTGAAGCTTTCTTT. It specifies CAWSVRGNTEAFF.

CDR3 DNA: TGCGCCAGCAGCTCGGACAGGGGCGACTATGGCTACACCTTC. Protein product: CASSSDRGDYGYTF. The chain recombines TRBV5-1 with TRBJ1-2; 9 bases agree with TRBD1. Germline-derived CDR1 and CDR2 are SGHRS and YFSETQ. J was trimmed by 3 bases and V by 3 bases; bases with no gene match: 3. This CDR3 is 14 amino acids long.

The chain employs TRBV6-5 and TRBJ2-3; 8 positions agree with TRBD2. The V gene's germline CDR1 is MNHEY and CDR2 SVGAGI. Unmatched junction bases numbered 8, after V lost 0 bases and J lost 6 bases. CDR3 length equals 16 residues. In nucleotides, the CDR3 is TGTGCCAGCAGTTACTCGCGGGGGGCAAGGCCGGATACGCAGTATTTT. This translates into CASSYSRGARPDTQYF.

The J gene is TRBJ1-2, the V gene TRBV9; D unresolved. This CDR3 is built from 13 residues. Germline values: CDR1 SGDLS, CDR2 YYNGEE. V gave up 3 bases and J gave up 0 bases, with 6 bases separating them. CDR3 in DNA: TGTGCCAGCAGCGAAGGATCTAACTATGGCTACACCTTC. The encoded protein is CASSEGSNYGYTF.

This clonotype was observed once. The gene calls are TRBV28 and TRBJ1-4; D might be TRBD1 (5 bases). CDR3 length: 14 amino acids. In germline, CDR1 is MDHEN, CDR2 SYDVKM. Trimming shortened V by 2 bases and J by 10 bases, and 14 bases separated the two germline ends. CDR3 protein: CASSLPGARGKLFF. CDR3 sequence (DNA): TGTGCCAGCAGTTTACCTGGGGCACGGGGAAAACTGTTTTTT.

This clonotype appeared once. The chain is built from TRBV20-1 and TRBJ2-2, with 13 bases identical to TRBD2. CDR3 length: 15 residues. V was clipped by 3 bases and J by 3 bases; unmatched bases: 1. Germline loops: CDR1 DFQATT, CDR2 SNEGSKA (reference sequence). This CDR3 is CSARGLAGYTGELFF. The CDR3 DNA reads as TGCAGTGCTAGGGGACTAGCGGGGTACACCGGGGAGCTGTTTTTT.

V usage is TRBV28 and J usage is TRBJ1-6, with D unclear. V was pared by 8 bases and J by 2 bases, with 10 bases between. This CDR3 spans 14 amino acids. Germline assignment: CDR1 MDHEN and CDR2 SYDVKM. DNA for the CDR3: TGTGCCAGCGGCCTGGATCCCTATAATTCACCCCTCCACTTT. Translation gives CASGLDPYNSPLHF.

The chain has TRBV11-2 and TRBJ1-5; weak D call: TRBD1 (5 bases). This CDR3 spans 17 amino acids. Trimming removed 1 base from V and 7 bases from J, with 20 bases in between. Germline assignment: CDR1 SGHAT and CDR2 FQNNGV. DNA for the CDR3: TGTGCCAGCAGCTTAGGACTGAGTCGACGGGACGGGCAGCCCCAGCATTTT. Translation: CASSLGLSRRDGQPQHF.

The chain combines TRBV7-9 with TRBJ1-1; TRBD1 matches at 10 bases. The CDR3 sequence is 13 residues long. Germline V CDR1 and CDR2: SEHNR, FQNEAQ (reference sequence). Trimming removed 4 bases from V and 4 bases from J; junction bases left unmatched: 0. The chain's CDR3 is CASSWDRGTEAFF. CDR3 bases: TGTGCCAGCAGCTGGGACAGGGGCACTGAAGCTTTCTTT.

The chain employs TRBV3-1 and TRBJ2-5; D ambiguous. Trimming cost V 3 bases and J 5 bases, with 16 bases left between them. CDR3 size: 15 residues. Germline V lookup: CDR1 LGHDT, CDR2 YNNKEL (reference sequence). The CDR3 DNA reads as TGTGCCAGCAGCCACGGCGGATCCATCGGGGAGACCCAGTACTTC. Protein: CASSHGGSIGETQYF.

The genes are TRBV20-1 and TRBJ1-2; D gene uncertain. The CDR3 totals 13 residues. V lost 6 bases and J 4 bases, leaving 15 bases between the germline ends. The germline CDR1 and CDR2 sequences are DFQATT and SNEGSKA (reference sequence). The chain's CDR3 is CSAPKSDFYGYTF. CDR3 nucleotides: TGCAGTGCCCCAAAGTCGGACTTCTATGGCTACACCTTC.

The chain carries TRBV7-9 and TRBJ2-3; D not resolved. This CDR3 is 15 amino acids long. Germline CDR1 is SEHNR and CDR2 is FQNEAQ (reference sequence). V dropped 1 base and J dropped 2 bases, with 10 bases sitting between them. The CDR3, as DNA: TGTGCCAGCAGCTTAGGATCTCTTGCCACAGATACGCAGTATTTT. Translated, it gives CASSLGSLATDTQYF.

This clonotype was counted a single time. The J gene is TRBJ1-6, the V gene TRBV3-1, with D hard to call. Trimming removed 0 bases from V and 7 bases from J, with 13 bases in between. From germline, CDR1 is LGHDT and CDR2 YNNKEL (reference sequence). This CDR3 has 16 residues. CDR3 in DNA: TGTGCCAGCAGCCAAGATCGCGGGGAAGGCAATTCACCCCTCCACTTT. It translates to CASSQDRGEGNSPLHF.

This clonotype was detected once. V usage is TRBV5-1 and J usage is TRBJ2-3; TRBD2 matches at 10 bases. CDR1 and CDR2 (germline): SGHRS, YFSETQ. The CDR3 length is 15 residues. V was clipped by 2 bases and J by 4 bases; unmatched bases: 4. The CDR3 nucleotides are TGCGCCAGCAGCTTAATTAGCGGGGGGTCAGATACGCAGTATTTT. Encoded protein: CASSLISGGSDTQYF.

The genes are TRBV5-1 and TRBJ2-1; TRBD1 might be the D (6 bases). The CDR3 has 14 residues. V was clipped by 4 bases and J by 7 bases, with 15 bases between them. CDR1 and CDR2 from the germline V gene are SGHRS and YFSETQ. This chain's CDR3 is CASSVRRRGNEQFF. The DNA for the CDR3 is TGCGCCAGCAGCGTGCGGCGAAGGGGGAATGAGCAGTTCTTC.

As DNA, the CDR3 is TGCAGTGCTAAAACAGGACTAGCGGGGCACACCGGGGAGCTGTTTTTT. This translates into CSAKTGLAGHTGELFF. V usage is TRBV20-1 and J usage is TRBJ2-2, with 12 bases aligning to TRBD2. This CDR3 is 16 amino acids long. J lost 3 bases, V lost 4 bases, and 6 bases had no gene match. Germline-derived CDR1 and CDR2 are DFQATT and SNEGSKA (reference sequence).

The rearrangement uses TRBV7-2 and TRBJ2-2; unclear D gene. This CDR3 is 16 amino acids long. Germline CDR1 and CDR2: SGHTA and FQGNSA. V lost 1 base, J lost 1 base, and 10 bases lay in between. CDR3 protein: CASSLVPPGNTGELFF. Written as DNA, the CDR3 is TGTGCCAGCAGCTTAGTTCCACCCGGGAACACCGGGGAGCTGTTTTTT.

This clonotype was recorded once. This chain links TRBV5-1 with TRBJ1-2, with D hard to call. The CDR3 runs to 15 residues. V dropped 0 bases and J dropped 4 bases, with 13 bases sitting between them. Germline assignment: CDR1 SGHRS and CDR2 YFSETQ. The CDR3 loop is CASSLARDFPYGYTF. Here the CDR3 DNA reads TGCGCCAGCAGCTTGGCCCGGGATTTCCCCTATGGCTACACCTTC.

The chain combines TRBV7-2 with TRBJ2-2, with D possibly being TRBD1 (6 bases). Germline CDR1 SGHTA, CDR2 FQGNSA. The CDR3 totals 15 residues. V was clipped by 5 bases and J by 2 bases, with 12 bases between them. The CDR3 DNA is TGTGCCAGCAGCCCTCGGACAGCTAACACCGGGGAGCTGTTTTTT. It codes for CASSPRTANTGELFF.

The chain uses TRBV7-9 and TRBJ2-7; possible D gene TRBD2, 6 bases. This CDR3 contains 15 residues. Germline V gene data show CDR1 as SEHNR and CDR2 as FQNEAQ (reference sequence). V was clipped by 5 bases and J by 0 bases, with 14 bases between them. DNA for the CDR3: TGTGCCAGCAGCCTATGGGACTTAAGCTCCTACGAGCAGTACTTC. Its translation is CASSLWDLSSYEQYF.

The chain recombines TRBV6-2 or TRBV6-3 with TRBJ1-5; D ambiguous. Germline V CDR1 and CDR2: MNHEY, SVGEGT. Between the trimmed V and J ends, which lost 6 bases and 2 bases, there was a span of 17 bases. The CDR3 is 16 residues long. CDR3 region: CASRPLGVSGNQPQHF. The DNA for the CDR3 is TGTGCCAGCAGACCACTCGGGGTATCGGGCAATCAGCCCCAGCATTTT.

The chain couples TRBV20-1 to TRBJ1-6, with D perhaps TRBD1 (6 bases). The V gene lost 6 bases and the J gene lost 0 bases, with 15 bases spanning the gap. CDR1 is DFQATT, CDR2 SNEGSKA, per germline (reference sequence). The CDR3 contains 16 residues. In nucleotides, the CDR3 is TGCAGTGCGGAGAAGGGGGTTCCCTCCTATAATTCACCCCTCCACTTT. This translates into CSAEKGVPSYNSPLHF.

Here the CDR3 reads CASALAGVGYTF. The CDR3 coding sequence is TGTGCCAGCGCCTTGGCGGGGGTAGGCTACACCTTC. The genes are TRBV28 and TRBJ1-2; tentatively, D is TRBD1 (5 bases). Trimming left V 8 bases short and J 8 bases short, with 15 bases between. The CDR3 loop spans 12 amino acids. Germline V gene sequence: CDR1 MDHEN, CDR2 SYDVKM.

V is TRBV12-3 or TRBV12-4 and J is TRBJ1-2; 8 nucleotides match TRBD1. This CDR3 has 13 amino acids. V trimming: 9 bases; J trimming: 5 bases; junction bases outside the gene matches: 8. The CDR3 here is CASYSDREYGYTF. In DNA, the CDR3 is TGTGCCAGTTATTCGGACAGGGAATATGGCTACACCTTC.

CDR3 nucleotides: TGTGCCAGCAGCCCGAGTGGGACACTGAAGTTGTACTTC. It codes for CASSPSGTLKLYF. The chain employs TRBV9 and TRBJ2-7, with D possibly TRBD1 on 6 matching bases. The V and J ends lost 4 bases and 12 bases respectively, with 20 bases between them. The CDR3 is 13 amino acids. Germline CDR1 and CDR2: SGDLS and YYNGEE.

The chain combines TRBV12-3 or TRBV12-4 with TRBJ2-7; no clear D gene. V lost 5 bases and J lost 2, with 13 bases in between. This CDR3 contains 14 residues. CDR3 DNA: TGTGCCAGCAGTCTAAGGGAAAGAGCCTACGAGCAGTACTTC. Translation gives CASSLRERAYEQYF.

The gene calls are TRBV4-1 and TRBJ1-5; D is ambiguous. CDR1 and CDR2 (germline): MGHRA, YSYEKL. Trimming took off 4 bases at V and 6 bases at J, with 16 bases between the two ends. This CDR3 is 15 amino acids long. CDR3 protein: CASSPTPGGFQPQHF. CDR3 bases: TGCGCCAGCAGCCCTACGCCGGGAGGTTTTCAGCCCCAGCATTTT.

The genes are TRBV20-1 and TRBJ1-2, with TRBD1 as a possible D gene (5 bases). The germline V gene encodes CDR1 DFQATT and CDR2 SNEGSKA (reference sequence). The V gene lost 6 bases and the J gene lost 4 bases, with 9 bases spanning the gap. The CDR3 is made up of 11 amino acids. The CDR3 loop is CSAGHIYGYTF. The DNA of the CDR3 is TGCAGTGCCGGACACATCTATGGCTACACCTTC.

J is TRBJ2-5 and V is TRBV5-1, with 10 bases matching TRBD2. CDR3 length equals 16 residues. V lost 4 bases to trimming and J lost 1 base; unmatched junction nucleotides: 7. Germline V CDR1 and CDR2: SGHRS, YFSETQ. The CDR3 is CASSGGLAELQETQYF. The DNA of the CDR3 is TGCGCCAGCAGCGGCGGACTAGCGGAGCTCCAAGAGACCCAGTACTTC.